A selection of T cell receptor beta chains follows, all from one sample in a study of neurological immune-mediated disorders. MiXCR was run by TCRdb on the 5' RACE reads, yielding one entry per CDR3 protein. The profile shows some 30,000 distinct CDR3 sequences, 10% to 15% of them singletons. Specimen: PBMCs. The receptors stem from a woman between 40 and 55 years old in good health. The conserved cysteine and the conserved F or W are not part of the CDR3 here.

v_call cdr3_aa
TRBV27 ASSQGLGSEAF
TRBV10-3 AISDSDGNQPQH
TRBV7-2 ASSLTSGTHNEQF
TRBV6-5 ASRGGTEAF
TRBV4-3 ASRWIRRETQY
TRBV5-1 ASSEGSSDTQY
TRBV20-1 SARANSGRRYEQY
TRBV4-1 ASSQVRDADYEQY
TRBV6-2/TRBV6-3 AGPPGWVFGENEQF
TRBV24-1 ATSDEGQGLNEQF
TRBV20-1 SARPKGLAGAVGTDTQY
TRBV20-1 SARDYGTSVGYT
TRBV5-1 ASSPGTGGYQETQY
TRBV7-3 ASSLRGQGAYNEQF
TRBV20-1 SGFAVETQY
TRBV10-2 ASSDPGRAYGYT
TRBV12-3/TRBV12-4 ASRSTGGANTGELF
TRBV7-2 ASGGGGGAADTQY
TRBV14 ASSHVGQGGNTQY
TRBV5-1 ASSTLTGGDTEAF
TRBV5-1 ASSIWTGDQETQY
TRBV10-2 ASSGLGSTDTQY
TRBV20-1 SATRTADTPY
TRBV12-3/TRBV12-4 ASSPLLRSSYEQY
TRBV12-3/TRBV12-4 ASSRTGGWHGYT
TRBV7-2 ASIPGQGYPGELF
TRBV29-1 SVREPRTDGSAY
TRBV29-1 SVPHSGANVLT
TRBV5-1 ASSLGDRRTDTQY
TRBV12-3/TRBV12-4 ASSLAGPNYNEQF
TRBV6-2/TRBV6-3 ASSTTASGEAYEQY
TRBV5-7 ASALGQGTYEQY
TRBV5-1 ASSRQGSGNTIY
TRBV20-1 SASPLDSGYT
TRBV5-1 ASSFARGTYNEQF
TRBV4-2 ASSQDGPFDEQY
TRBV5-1 ASSLISGVYQETQY
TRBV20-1 SAAESVGTYGYT
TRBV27 ASSFSGRTYNEQF
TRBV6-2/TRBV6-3 ASRRSTEQF
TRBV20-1 SARPGMEETRY
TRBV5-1 ASSYFPSEEAF
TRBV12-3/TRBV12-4 ASSLGFYGYT
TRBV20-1 SARDLTGSTDTQY
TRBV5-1 ASSSRTGLSTEAF
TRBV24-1 ATSDSKDDYGYT
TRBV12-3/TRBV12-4 ASSFLEGITEAF
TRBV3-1 ASSQIPMGPAH
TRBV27 ASSLVHYTGELF
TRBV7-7 ASSSLAGGTNTGELF
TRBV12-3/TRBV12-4 ASSLGTGGSNQPQH
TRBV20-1 SALGQESGNTIY
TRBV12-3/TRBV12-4 ASPPGGKFTEAF
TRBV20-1 SARGRGHEGNTIY
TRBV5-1 ASTYGGFRTDTQY
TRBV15 ATRPGVDYGYT
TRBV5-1 ASSLGQPSTIYGYT
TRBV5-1 ASSFPGHDEQF
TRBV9 ASSPGGFSGANVLT
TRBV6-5 ASSTFRVGGYT